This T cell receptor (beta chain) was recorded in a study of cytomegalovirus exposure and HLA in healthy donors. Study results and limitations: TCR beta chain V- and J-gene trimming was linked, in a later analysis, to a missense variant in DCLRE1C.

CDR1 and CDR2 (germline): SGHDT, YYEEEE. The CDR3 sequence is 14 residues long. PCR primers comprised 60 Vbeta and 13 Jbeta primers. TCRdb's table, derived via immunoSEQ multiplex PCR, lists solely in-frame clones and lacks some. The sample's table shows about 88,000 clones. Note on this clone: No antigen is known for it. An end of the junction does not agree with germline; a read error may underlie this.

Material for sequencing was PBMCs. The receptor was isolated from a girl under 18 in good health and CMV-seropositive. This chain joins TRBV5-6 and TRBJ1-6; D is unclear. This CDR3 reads CASSAGLRDSHLHF. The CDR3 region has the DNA TGTGCCAGCAGCGCAGGACTGCGGGATTCACACCTCCACTTT.